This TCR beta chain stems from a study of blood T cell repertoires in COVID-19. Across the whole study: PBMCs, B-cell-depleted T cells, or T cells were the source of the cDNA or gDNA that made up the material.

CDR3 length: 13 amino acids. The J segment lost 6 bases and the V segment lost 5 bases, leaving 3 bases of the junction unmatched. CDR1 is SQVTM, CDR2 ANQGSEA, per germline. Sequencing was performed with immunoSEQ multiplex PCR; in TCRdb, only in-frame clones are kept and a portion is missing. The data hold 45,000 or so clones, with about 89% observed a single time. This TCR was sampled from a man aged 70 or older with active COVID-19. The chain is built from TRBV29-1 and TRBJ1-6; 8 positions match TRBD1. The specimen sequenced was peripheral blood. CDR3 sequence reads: CSVQDRANSPLHF. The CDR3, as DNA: TGCAGCGTTCAGGACAGGGCTAATTCACCCCTCCACTTT.